This TCR beta chain was documented in a study of human T cells and chemical hapten exposure (dated by TCRdb to 2020 to 2023). For context, the study as a whole: For sensitization, 2% DPC in acetone was applied to a 2 cm by 2 cm area of upper inner arm skin. Around 29 alopecia patients provided blood for TCR sequencing at one to four time points (pre-sensitization, 2, 6 and 24 weeks). Libraries were pooled for sequencing, and variation in per-sample TCR yields was attributed mainly to small differences in library volumes within the pool. Weekly therapeutic DPC doses were additionally applied to the scalp of patients throughout the roughly 25-week study period. Blood samples were taken from patients before sensitization (week 0) and at 2, 6 and about 24 weeks after DPC sensitization. Peripheral blood TCR repertoire changes were tracked in vivo in alopecia patients during primary and secondary sensitization to the hapten diphenylcyclopropenone (DPC). The patient cohort, mostly female, included alopecia areata with under or over 50% scalp involvement, alopecia totalis and alopecia universalis. Patch testing on the upper back used Finn chambers containing 0.01% DPC, with scoring done after 6 days according to International Contact Dermatitis Research Group standards. Broader findings and caveats from the paper: Because all patients had alopecia, a presumed autoimmune disease, the immune response of the patients might differ from that of healthy individuals. After repeated subsampling, changes were observed in the strength of the expansion versus patch-test correlation and in the threshold at which the correlation became significant. No change with DPC sensitization was found in the number of TCRs above 1 in 1000 frequency, and no evidence of global repertoire structure alterations was found. The number of PT1 expanded TCRs positively correlated with patch test score, significant at thresholds 8, 16 and 32 but not 4. Expanded TCRs formed significantly more large CDR3 similarity clusters than pre-sensitization or healthy control sets, consistent with antigen-driven responses.

The time point label, as the study defines it: patch test 1, 2 weeks after DPC sensitization. The sample's treatment or condition, from its label and the paper: therapeutic diphenylcyclopropenone sensitization with weekly scalp DPC. Blood at each patch-test visit was drawn before the patch test was applied. Patients were eligible if aged 18 to 70, diagnosed with alopecia and judged suitable for DPC therapy, and pregnant patients were excluded. Unfractionated whole blood was collected in Tempus Blood RNA tubes, and total RNA was extracted from that blood. Receptor amplification or capture employed RACE. The sequencer listed for this sample is NextSeq 500. During library preparation, unique molecular identifiers were attached to individual cDNA molecules so that TCRs could be counted in a quantitative, reproducible way. For every blood RNA sample, sequencing covered both the TCR alpha and TCR beta chains. The study's own analysis went as follows. Samples had a median of 95,638 TCRs, with a range from 23,224 to 690,600. V, J and CDR3 annotation of the TCR reads was performed with the Decombinator software suite. To make PS versus PT1 abundance plots, every sample was subsampled to the same number of TCRs (28,000). Expanded TCRs were defined as absent before sensitization and observed at least eight times at the 2-week time point. The public sequencing data were trimmed at Q25 with fastp and processed into clonotypes with MiXCR by TCRdb, which kept only in-frame beta chains. Every CDR3 protein is listed once, alongside the most common genes and DNA of its rows. TCRdb, rather than the study authors, made the V and J calls. The sample records 90,000 to 120,000 distinct CDR3 sequences, about 11% of which are singletons. The ten most abundant clones make up around 3.4% of the sample.

V sheds 1 base and J sheds 10 bases, leaving 16 bases between their ends. Looking up the germline V gene yields CDR1 SGHTA and CDR2 FQGNSA. CDR3 length: 14 amino acids, cysteine to phenylalanine. The retained sequence is limited to the CDR3, 42 bases, with the frame set at the first base. This clonotype has ten or more counts. Its antigen is unknown. No quality values exist for individual bases; no much larger clone is one base distant. This sample comprised whole blood, obtained in connection with sensitization to the hapten diphenylcyclopropenone (DPC). The receptor was isolated from a middle-aged woman with alopecia areata. Some clones in this sample may be carry-over from other donors' samples. The rearranged chain carries TRBV7-2 and TRBJ1-1; a tentative D call is TRBD1 (5 bases match). This receptor carries the CDR3 CASSLVARSGGAFF. The base sequence is TGTGCCAGCAGCTTAGTGGCCCGTTCTGGGGGAGCTTTCTTT.